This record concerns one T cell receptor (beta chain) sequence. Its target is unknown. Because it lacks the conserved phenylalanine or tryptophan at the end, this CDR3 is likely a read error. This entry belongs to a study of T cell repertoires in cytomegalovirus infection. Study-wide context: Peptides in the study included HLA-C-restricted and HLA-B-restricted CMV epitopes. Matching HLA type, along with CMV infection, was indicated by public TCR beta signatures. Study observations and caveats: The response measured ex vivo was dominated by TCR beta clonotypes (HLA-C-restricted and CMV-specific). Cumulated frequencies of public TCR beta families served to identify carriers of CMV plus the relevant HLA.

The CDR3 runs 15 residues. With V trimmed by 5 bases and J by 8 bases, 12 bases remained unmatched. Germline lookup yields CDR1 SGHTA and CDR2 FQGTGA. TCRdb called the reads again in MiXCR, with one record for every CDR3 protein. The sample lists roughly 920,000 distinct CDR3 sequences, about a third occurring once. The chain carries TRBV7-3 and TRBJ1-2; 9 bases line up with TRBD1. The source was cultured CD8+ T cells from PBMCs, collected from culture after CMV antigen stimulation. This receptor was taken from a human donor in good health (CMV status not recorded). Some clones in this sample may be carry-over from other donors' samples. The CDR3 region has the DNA TGTGCCAGCAGCCCGGGACAGGGCGCAACTGGAGGCTACACCATC. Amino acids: CASSPGQGATGGYTI.